What follows are 14 T cell receptor beta chains derived from one specimen sequenced in a study of blood T cell repertoires in COVID-19. Here immunoSEQ multiplex PCR was the method, and the copy in TCRdb shows in-frame clones only, minus some. In the table there are roughly 38,000 clones, roughly 70% of which are singletons. Material for sequencing was peripheral blood. All receptors come from a man between 65 and 85 years old with COVID-19, enrolled during active disease.

By sample fraction, this clone is large. The chain has TRBV10-2 and TRBJ2-3, with TRBD1 identical over 9 bases. Germline values: CDR1 WSHSY, CDR2 SAAADI. J gave up 6 bases and V 6 bases, and 10 bases lay outside the gene matches. The CDR3 runs 15 residues. The CDR3 bases are TGCGCCAGCAGAGTCCCGGGACAGGGAAGGGATACGCAGTATTTT. Its translation is CASRVPGQGRDTQYF.

The genes are TRBV4-1 and TRBJ2-1; 11 bases agree with TRBD2. Trimming removed 0 bases from V and 3 bases from J; junction bases left unmatched: 4. Germline CDR1 MGHRA, CDR2 YSYEKL. The CDR3 has 17 residues. The CDR3 spells CASSQDEGTSGYNEQFF. The CDR3 DNA is TGCGCCAGCAGCCAAGATGAGGGGACTAGCGGCTACAATGAGCAGTTCTTC.

The chain has TRBV4-1 and TRBJ1-6; 12 bases agree with TRBD1. With 4 bases clipped from V and 7 bases from J, the junction kept 2 bases outside the gene matches. CDR3 length: 15 amino acids. Germline V CDR1 and CDR2: MGHRA, YSYEKL. The CDR3 reads CASSPGQGANSPLHF. The CDR3 DNA reads as TGCGCCAGCAGCCCGGGACAGGGGGCGAATTCACCCCTCCACTTT.

This clone has a single count. The chain couples TRBV5-4 to TRBJ2-1; 13 bases fit TRBD2. Germline V gene lookup returns CDR1 SGHNT and CDR2 YYREEE (reference sequence). The CDR3 is 15 residues long. V lost 5 bases, J lost 5 bases, and 4 bases stayed unmatched. The DNA for the CDR3 is TGTGCCAGCAGGACTGGACTAGCGGGGGACAATGAGCAGTTCTTC. Its translation: CASRTGLAGDNEQFF.

This clone is medium-sized in the sample. This sequence joins TRBV5-5 and TRBJ2-4; TRBD1 might be the D (5 bases). CDR1 and CDR2 from the germline V gene are SGHKS and YYEKEE (reference sequence). The CDR3 is 16 residues long. V was cut by 4 bases and J by 2 bases, with 16 bases left in between. The CDR3 bases are TGTGCCAGCAGCCTTGGGTTACCAGGGTCCAAAAACATTCAGTACTTC. Protein sequence: CASSLGLPGSKNIQYF.

This chain joins TRBV27 and TRBJ2-7, with D maybe TRBD1 (5 bases). With 7 bases removed from V and 3 bases from J, the gap between germline ends came to 13 bases. The germline gives CDR1 MNHEY, CDR2 SMNVEV (reference sequence). The CDR3 is 13 residues long. The CDR3, as DNA: TGTGCCAGCAAGGGGATTAATGGCTACGAGCAGTACTTC. Translation gives CASKGINGYEQYF.

The rearrangement joins TRBV7-8 to TRBJ2-7; 10 positions match TRBD1. Germline V CDR1 and CDR2: SGHVS, FQNEAQ. V shed 3 bases, J shed 6 bases, and the junction held 8 bases outside the gene matches. The CDR3 has 15 residues. Here the CDR3 reads CASSFTWTGGSEQYF. In nucleotides, the CDR3 is TGTGCCAGCAGCTTTACATGGACAGGGGGAAGCGAGCAGTACTTC.

The sample holds a few counts of this clone. The gene calls are TRBV27 and TRBJ1-2, with unresolved D. The V gene's germline CDR1 is MNHEY and CDR2 SMNVEV (reference sequence). With 8 bases removed from V and 4 bases from J, the gap between germline ends came to 17 bases. The CDR3 extends over 14 amino acids. Here the CDR3 reads CASGPFAGLYGYTF. CDR3 DNA sequence: TGTGCCAGCGGACCTTTCGCAGGACTCTATGGCTACACCTTC.

The rearrangement joins TRBV19 to TRBJ1-5; tentative D call: TRBD1 (5 bases). The ends were cut back, 3 bases at V and 2 bases at J, with 8 bases in the middle. The CDR3 has 14 residues. Germline loops: CDR1 LNHDA, CDR2 SQIVND (reference sequence). CDR3 in amino acids: CASSIQGGNQPQHF. The CDR3 DNA sequence: TGTGCCAGTAGTATTCAGGGTGGCAATCAGCCCCAGCATTTT.

The table lists this clone with a count of one. This rearrangement joins TRBV6-6 to TRBJ1-5, with 9 nucleotides matching TRBD1. The ends lost 2 bases at V and 7 bases at J; junction bases unmatched: 3. This CDR3 is built from 14 residues. The V gene's germline CDR1 is MNHNY and CDR2 SVGAGI (reference sequence). CDR3 DNA: TGTGCCAGCAGTTACGGGACAGGGTCCCAGCCCCAGCATTTT. Residues: CASSYGTGSQPQHF.

The chain carries TRBV28 and TRBJ1-3; D uncertain. Germline lookup yields CDR1 MDHEN and CDR2 SYDVKM. The CDR3 is made up of 13 amino acids. Trimming cost V 5 bases and J 5 bases, with 10 bases left between them. This CDR3 is CASSLIVRNTIYF. For the CDR3, the DNA is TGTGCCAGCAGTCTAATAGTAAGAAACACCATATATTTT.

This chain links TRBV4-1 with TRBJ2-4; 7 bases agree with TRBD1. The CDR3 extends over 12 amino acids. Losses at the gene ends were 6 bases for V and 7 bases for J; bases not matched to a gene: 3. The germline CDR1 and CDR2 sequences are MGHRA and YSYEKL. CDR3 amino acids: CASSTGANIQYF. The DNA of the CDR3 is TGCGCCAGCAGTACAGGGGCCAACATTCAGTACTTC.

The gene calls are TRBV5-6 and TRBJ2-3, with 12 bases that match TRBD2. The CDR3 is 15 amino acids. Unmatched junction bases numbered 3, after V lost 5 bases and J lost 2 bases. Germline CDR1 and CDR2: SGHDT and YYEEEE. The DNA for the CDR3 is TGTGCCAGCAGTACTAGCGGGGGGCCCACAGATACGCAGTATTTT. Its translation: CASSTSGGPTDTQYF.

The chain employs TRBV9 and TRBJ2-3; no firm D call. Trimming stripped 4 bases from V and 6 bases from J, with 9 bases between. Germline assignment: CDR1 SGDLS and CDR2 YYNGEE. The CDR3 consists of 12 residues. The CDR3 DNA reads as TGTGCCAGCAGCCCCAGTACGGATACGCAGTATTTT. This translates into CASSPSTDTQYF.